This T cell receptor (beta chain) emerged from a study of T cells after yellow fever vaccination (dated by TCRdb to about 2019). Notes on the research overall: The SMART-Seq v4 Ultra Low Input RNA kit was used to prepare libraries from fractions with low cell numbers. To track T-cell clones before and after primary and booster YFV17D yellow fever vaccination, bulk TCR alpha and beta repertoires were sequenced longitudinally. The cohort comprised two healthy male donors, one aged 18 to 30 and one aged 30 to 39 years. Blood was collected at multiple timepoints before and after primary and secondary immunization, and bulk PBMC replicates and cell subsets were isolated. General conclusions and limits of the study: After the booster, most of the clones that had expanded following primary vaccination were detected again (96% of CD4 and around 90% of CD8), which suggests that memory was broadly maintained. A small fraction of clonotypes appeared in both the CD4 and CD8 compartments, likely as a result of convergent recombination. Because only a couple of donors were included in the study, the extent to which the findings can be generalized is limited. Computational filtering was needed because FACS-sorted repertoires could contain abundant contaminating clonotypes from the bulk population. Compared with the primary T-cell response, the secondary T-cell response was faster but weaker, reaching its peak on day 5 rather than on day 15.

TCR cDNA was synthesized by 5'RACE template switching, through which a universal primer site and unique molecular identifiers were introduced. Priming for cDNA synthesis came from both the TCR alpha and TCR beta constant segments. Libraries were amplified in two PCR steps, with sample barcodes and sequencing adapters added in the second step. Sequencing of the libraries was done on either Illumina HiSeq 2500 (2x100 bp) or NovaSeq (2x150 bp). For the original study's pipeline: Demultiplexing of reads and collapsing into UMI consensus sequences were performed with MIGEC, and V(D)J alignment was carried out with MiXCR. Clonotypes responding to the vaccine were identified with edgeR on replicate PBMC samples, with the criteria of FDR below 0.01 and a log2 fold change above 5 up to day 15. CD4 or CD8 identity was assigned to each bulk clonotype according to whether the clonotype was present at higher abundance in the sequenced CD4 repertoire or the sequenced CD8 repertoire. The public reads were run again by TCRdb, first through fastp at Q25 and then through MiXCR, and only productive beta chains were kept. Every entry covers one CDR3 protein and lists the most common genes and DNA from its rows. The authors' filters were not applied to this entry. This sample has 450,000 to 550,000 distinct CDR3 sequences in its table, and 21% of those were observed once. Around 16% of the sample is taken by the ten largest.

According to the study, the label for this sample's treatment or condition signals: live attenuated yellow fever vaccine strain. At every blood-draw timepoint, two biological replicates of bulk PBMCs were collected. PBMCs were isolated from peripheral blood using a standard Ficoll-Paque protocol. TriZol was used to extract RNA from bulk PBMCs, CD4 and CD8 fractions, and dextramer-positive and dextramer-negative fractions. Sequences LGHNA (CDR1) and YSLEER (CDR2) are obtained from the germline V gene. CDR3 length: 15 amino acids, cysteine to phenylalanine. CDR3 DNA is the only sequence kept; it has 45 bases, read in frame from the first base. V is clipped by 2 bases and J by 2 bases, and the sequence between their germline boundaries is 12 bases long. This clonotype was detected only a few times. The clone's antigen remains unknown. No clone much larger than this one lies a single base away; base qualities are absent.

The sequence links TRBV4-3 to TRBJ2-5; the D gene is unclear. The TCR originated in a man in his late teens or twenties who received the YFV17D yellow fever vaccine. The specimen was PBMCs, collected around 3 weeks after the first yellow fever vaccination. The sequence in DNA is TGCGCCAGCAGCCAAAGGTTCAGTTTACAAGAGACCCAGTACTTC. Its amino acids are CASSQRFSLQETQYF.